This T cell receptor (beta chain) appears in the sequencing data of a study of T cell repertoires in cytomegalovirus infection. Background on the study: CMV infection plus the matching HLA type was flagged by public TCR beta signatures. Notes on the study in general: Identification of carriers of CMV plus the relevant HLA was achieved through cumulative public TCR beta family frequency. Clonotype analysis showed dominance of the ex vivo response by HLA-C-restricted CMV-specific TCR beta clonotypes.

Concerning this clonotype itself: Its antigen is not identified.

TCRdb recomputed calls from the reads with MiXCR, one row per CDR3 protein. The table records 650,000 to 850,000 distinct CDR3 sequences, 29% of them present only once. The TCR was taken from a human donor in good health (CMV status not recorded). Some clones in this sample may be carry-over from other donors' samples. Sequencing used cultured CD8+ T cells from PBMCs, obtained from culture after CMV antigen stimulation.

In nucleotides, the CDR3 is TGCAGCGTCGGGACAGGGAACACCGGGGAGCTGTTTTTT. This translates into CSVGTGNTGELFF. V usage is TRBV29-1 and J usage is TRBJ2-2; 8 nucleotides agree with TRBD1. Germline V gives CDR1 SQVTM, CDR2 ANQGSEA. CDR3 length: 13 residues. Trimming at V came to 6 bases and at J to 1 base, leaving 1 base not matched to a gene.